The 28 T cell receptor beta chains listed next were all sequenced from one sample in a study of T cell responses to AZD1222 COVID-19 vaccine. Using immunoSEQ multiplex PCR, the repertoire was profiled, and TCRdb retains in-frame clones only, with some absent. Of about 270,000 clones detected, almost 95% appear once; the ten largest clones hold less than 0.6%. The specimen comprised peripheral blood, sampled 28 days after the second AZD1222 dose. The receptors were sampled from an adult who received the AZD1222 COVID-19 vaccine.

This chain connects TRBV3-1 (or the pseudogene TRBV3-2) to TRBJ2-1; D call uncertain. Deletions cut 0 bases from V and 10 bases from J, with 10 bases between. Per the germline V gene, CDR1 is LGHDT and CDR2 is YNNKEL (reference sequence). CDR3 length equals 13 residues. The CDR3 nucleotides are TGTGCCAGCAGCCAAGATGTTCCGCCAGAGCAGTTCTTC. Its protein product is CASSQDVPPEQFF.

The genes are TRBV19 and TRBJ1-1, with 9 positions matching TRBD1. The germline V gene encodes CDR1 LNHDA and CDR2 SQIVND (reference sequence). V was pared by 4 bases and J by 7 bases, with 10 bases of the junction left unmatched. The CDR3 runs to 15 residues. CDR3 loop: CASSTTGQGLVEAFF. CDR3 in DNA: TGTGCCAGTAGTACTACCGGACAGGGGCTGGTTGAAGCTTTCTTT.

The chain carries TRBV7-8 and TRBJ1-5; D not resolved. Trimming took 0 bases from V and 6 from J, leaving 12 bases between them. This CDR3 spans 15 amino acids. Germline loops: CDR1 SGHVS, CDR2 FQNEAQ. CDR3 bases: TGTGCCAGCAGCTTAGCGCAAGGGATGGGTCAGCCCCAGCATTTT. It yields the protein CASSLAQGMGQPQHF.

The chain is built from TRBV10-3 and TRBJ1-3; D may be TRBD1 (5 bases). The V gene lost 11 bases and the J gene lost 1 base, with 12 bases spanning the gap. The CDR3 is made up of 13 amino acids. The germline V gene encodes CDR1 ENHRY and CDR2 SYGVKD. The CDR3 is CASRGGSGNTIYF. The CDR3 DNA sequence: TGTGCCTCCCGGGGGGGGTCTGGAAACACCATATATTTT.

The chain couples TRBV14 to TRBJ1-3; D is possibly TRBD1 (6 bases). Germline CDR1 is SGHDN and CDR2 is FVKESK. Between the trimmed V and J ends, which lost 1 base and 4 bases, there was a span of 8 bases. This CDR3 is built from 14 residues. CDR3 protein: CASSQGGAGNTIYF. As DNA, the CDR3 is TGTGCCAGCAGCCAAGGGGGGGCCGGAAACACCATATATTTT.

The rearrangement joins TRBV19 to TRBJ2-2; the match to TRBD2 covers 7 bases. Losses at the gene ends were 7 bases for V and 3 bases for J; bases not matched to a gene: 5. This CDR3 spans 14 amino acids. CDR1 LNHDA and CDR2 SQIVND come from the germline V gene (reference sequence). The CDR3 region is CASTSAGDTGELFF. The CDR3 region has the DNA TGTGCCAGTACTTCCGCGGGGGACACCGGGGAGCTGTTTTTT.

The chain joins TRBV9 to TRBJ1-5; TRBD1 is a possible D gene (5 bases). Germline CDR1 is SGDLS and CDR2 is YYNGEE. The CDR3 is made up of 14 amino acids. V was clipped by 0 bases and J by 2 bases, with 6 bases between them. The DNA of the CDR3 is TGTGCCAGCAGCGTAGCGGGGGGCAATCAGCCCCAGCATTTT. Translating it yields CASSVAGGNQPQHF.

The chain recombines TRBV3-1 (or the pseudogene TRBV3-2) with TRBJ1-1; TRBD1 might be the D (5 bases). This CDR3 has 18 residues. CDR1 and CDR2 (germline): LGHDT, YNNKEL (reference sequence). Trimming removed 0 bases at V and 2 bases at J, with 19 bases between. The CDR3 nucleotides are TGTGCCAGCAGCCAAGATCAGAAAATGGGACCGCTAAACACTGAAGCTTTCTTT. Residues: CASSQDQKMGPLNTEAFF.

The CDR3, as DNA: TGTGCCAGCAGTTTCGGGAGCGTGGACAATGAGCAGTTCTTC. Encoded protein: CASSFGSVDNEQFF. The gene calls are TRBV27 and TRBJ2-1, with D possibly matching TRBD2 (6 bases). The length of the CDR3 is 14 residues. V lost 3 bases, J lost 5 bases, and 11 bases lay in between. CDR1 is MNHEY, CDR2 SMNVEV, per germline (reference sequence).

The rearrangement uses TRBV7-9 and TRBJ1-5, with 10 nucleotides matching TRBD1. Unmatched junction bases numbered 6, after V lost 5 bases and J lost 5 bases. This CDR3 comprises 15 residues. CDR1 is SEHNR, CDR2 FQNEAQ, per germline (reference sequence). CDR3 region: CASSPGTGVHQPQHF. In nucleotides, the CDR3 is TGTGCCAGCAGCCCCGGGACAGGGGTCCATCAGCCCCAGCATTTT. Combining the CDR3 with reference TRBV7-9 and TRBJ1-5 gives the whole variable domain DTGVSQNPRHKITKRGQNVTFRCDPISEHNRLYWYRQTLGQGPEFLTYFQNEAQLEKSRLLSDRFSAERPKGSFSTLEIQRTEQGDSAMYLCASSPGTGVHQPQHFGDGTRLSIL.

J is TRBJ1-2 and V is TRBV2, with D maybe TRBD1 (5 bases). Per the germline V gene, CDR1 is SNHLY and CDR2 is FYNNEI. V was cut by 9 bases and J by 4 bases, with 12 bases left in between. The length of the CDR3 is 12 residues. The CDR3 region is CARLGGPYGYTF. The CDR3 coding sequence is TGTGCCAGGCTGGGGGGTCCCTATGGCTACACCTTC.

The chain combines TRBV5-8 with TRBJ2-2, with a tentative D call TRBD2 (6 bases). The CDR3 is 15 residues long. Between the trimmed V and J ends, which lost 2 bases and 5 bases, there was a span of 13 bases. CDR1 SGHTS and CDR2 YDEGEE come from the germline V gene. The DNA for the CDR3 is TGTGCCAGCAGCTTCGCCTGGAGGGTGACCGGGGAGCTGTTTTTT. Its protein is CASSFAWRVTGELFF.

The V call is TRBV28, the J call TRBJ2-7; D tentatively fits TRBD1 or TRBD2 (5 bases each). V lost 2 bases to trimming and J lost 6 bases, with 8 bases between them. Germline values: CDR1 MDHEN, CDR2 SYDVKM. This CDR3 is built from 12 residues. The chain's CDR3 is CASSLRGTEQYF. CDR3 in DNA: TGTGCCAGCAGTTTACGAGGGACCGAGCAGTACTTC.

This sequence joins TRBV10-3 and TRBJ2-7; D is undetermined. The CDR3 runs to 13 residues. Germline V gene lookup returns CDR1 ENHRY and CDR2 SYGVKD. Trimming shortened V by 5 bases and J by 1 base, and 9 bases separated the two germline ends. The CDR3 DNA sequence: TGTGCCATCAGTTCGCAGGAATCCTACGAGCAGTACTTC. Amino acids: CAISSQESYEQYF.

This chain links TRBV19 with TRBJ1-1, with D unclear. Looked up from germline, CDR1 is LNHDA and CDR2 is SQIVND (reference sequence). The germline V and J ends were trimmed by 5 bases and 5 bases, with 18 bases remaining between them. The CDR3 loop spans 15 amino acids. The CDR3 nucleotides read TGTGCCAGTAGTGAGGCCCCCCGGTCAGGTACTGAAGCTTTCTTT. As protein: CASSEAPRSGTEAFF.

This chain links TRBV28 with TRBJ2-5, with D perhaps TRBD1 (5 bases). CDR1 and CDR2 (germline): MDHEN, SYDVKM. V was shortened by 7 bases and J by 5 bases, with 14 bases between the two germline ends. This CDR3 region has 13 residues. CDR3 DNA: TGTGCCAGCACTCGCAGGGTCCGGGAGACCCAGTACTTC. Its protein is CASTRRVRETQYF.

The J gene is TRBJ1-1, the V gene TRBV5-4; D possibly corresponds to TRBD1 (5 bases). CDR1 is SGHNT, CDR2 YYREEE, per germline (reference sequence). The CDR3 is 16 residues long. The V gene lost 1 base and the J gene lost 3 bases, with 16 bases spanning the gap. CDR3 amino acids: CASSLRLVRGDTEAFF. The DNA for the CDR3 is TGTGCCAGCAGCTTGCGATTGGTTCGGGGGGACACTGAAGCTTTCTTT.

The chain combines TRBV7-3 with TRBJ1-1; D ambiguous. This CDR3 has 15 residues. Deletions cut 2 bases from V and 4 bases from J, with 14 bases between. From germline, CDR1 is SGHTA and CDR2 FQGTGA. Here the CDR3 reads CASSLEKGAVTEAFF. In DNA, the CDR3 is TGTGCCAGCAGCTTAGAGAAAGGCGCGGTCACTGAAGCTTTCTTT.

The chain recombines TRBV9 with TRBJ2-7, with 8 bases lining up with TRBD2. In germline, CDR1 is SGDLS, CDR2 YYNGEE. This CDR3 spans 15 amino acids. V shed 0 bases, J shed 4 bases, and the junction held 6 bases outside the gene matches. The CDR3 spells CASSVEGTRNYEQYF. The CDR3 coding sequence is TGTGCCAGCAGCGTAGAAGGGACTAGGAATTACGAGCAGTACTTC. Full variable domain (remainder filled in from reference TRBV9 and TRBJ2-7): DSGVTQTPKHLITATGQRVTLRCSPRSGDLSVYWYQQSLDQGLQFLIQYYNGEERAKGNILERFSAQQFPDLHSELNLSSLELGDSALYFCASSVEGTRNYEQYFGPGTRLTVT.

The rearrangement links TRBV9 to TRBJ2-1; D might be TRBD1 or TRBD2, each matching 5 bases. CDR1 is SGDLS, CDR2 YYNGEE, per germline. Trimming left V 3 bases short and J 3 bases short, with 13 bases between. This CDR3 contains 15 residues. The CDR3: CASSAGTRSYNEQFF. CDR3 bases: TGTGCCAGCAGCGCCGGGACCAGAAGCTACAATGAGCAGTTCTTC. Full variable domain (missing parts from reference TRBV9 and TRBJ2-1): DSGVTQTPKHLITATGQRVTLRCSPRSGDLSVYWYQQSLDQGLQFLIQYYNGEERAKGNILERFSAQQFPDLHSELNLSSLELGDSALYFCASSAGTRSYNEQFFGPGTRLTVL.

This chain joins TRBV9 and TRBJ1-4; D unclear. Germline-derived CDR1 and CDR2 are SGDLS and YYNGEE. The ends were cut back, 0 bases at V and 0 bases at J, with 6 bases in the middle. This CDR3 is 15 amino acids long. The CDR3 protein is CASSVAVTTNEKLFF. CDR3 DNA sequence: TGTGCCAGCAGCGTAGCTGTGACAACTAATGAAAAACTGTTTTTT.

The gene calls are TRBV5-1 and TRBJ2-7; 13 bases agree with TRBD2. CDR3 size: 15 residues. With V trimmed by 4 bases and J by 2 bases, 3 bases remained unmatched. Germline V gene sequence: CDR1 SGHRS, CDR2 YFSETQ. The CDR3 loop is CASSVGTSGTYEQYF. The CDR3 nucleotides read TGCGCCAGCAGCGTGGGGACTAGCGGGACCTACGAGCAGTACTTC.

V is TRBV4-2 and J is TRBJ2-3; 13 positions match TRBD2. The CDR3 totals 16 residues. Germline V CDR1 and CDR2: LGHNA, YNFKEQ. Trimming cost V 4 bases and J 6 bases; bases outside gene matches: 7. The CDR3 protein is CASSPGLAGVGDTQYF. The CDR3 nucleotides read TGTGCCAGCAGCCCAGGACTAGCGGGAGTAGGGGATACGCAGTATTTT.

V usage is TRBV6-5 and J usage is TRBJ2-7; TRBD2 might be the D (5 bases). Between the trimmed V and J ends, which lost 4 bases and 3 bases, there was a span of 16 bases. This CDR3 spans 15 amino acids. Germline V CDR1 and CDR2: MNHEY, SVGAGI. CDR3 sequence reads: CASSFGLAGGYEQYF. The CDR3 DNA follows: TGTGCCAGCAGTTTTGGTCTCGCGGGTGGCTACGAGCAGTACTTC.

CDR3 sequence: CASSPRVNYGYTF. The DNA for the CDR3 is TGTGCCAGCAGCCCCCGTGTTAACTATGGCTACACCTTC. The chain recombines TRBV5-4 with TRBJ1-2, with unresolved D. The CDR3 is 13 residues long. V was shortened by 4 bases and J by 1 base, with 8 bases between the two germline ends. The germline V gene encodes CDR1 SGHNT and CDR2 YYREEE (reference sequence). Filled out from reference TRBV5-4 and TRBJ1-2, the complete variable domain reads ETGVTQSPTHLIKTRGQQVTLRCSSQSGHNTVSWYQQALGQGPQFIFQYYREEENGRGNFPPRFSGLQFPNYSSELNVNALELDDSALYLCASSPRVNYGYTFGSGTRLTVV.

This clone was found a few times. This chain connects TRBV2 to TRBJ2-7, with D perhaps TRBD1 (6 bases). V was pared by 7 bases and J by 3 bases, with 10 bases between. Germline CDR1 reads SNHLY; CDR2 reads FYNNEI. The CDR3 extends over 12 amino acids. The CDR3 protein is CASTKGGYEQYF. CDR3 nucleotide sequence: TGTGCCAGCACCAAAGGGGGCTACGAGCAGTACTTC.

The chain carries TRBV6-2 or TRBV6-3 and TRBJ1-2, with D perhaps TRBD1 (5 bases). CDR3 length: 15 residues. Trimming stripped 6 bases from V and 5 bases from J, with 19 bases between. The V gene's germline CDR1 is MNHEY and CDR2 SVGEGT. As DNA, the CDR3 is TGTGCCAGCAGCCAGTCAGGGCTCCTGAGGTATGGCTACACCTTC. Its translation is CASSQSGLLRYGYTF.

This clone showed up just a few times. The rearrangement links TRBV19 to TRBJ1-5; 8 nucleotides line up with TRBD1. This CDR3 region has 15 residues. Germline CDR1 LNHDA, CDR2 SQIVND (reference sequence). V lost 5 bases to trimming and J lost 6 bases; unmatched junction nucleotides: 9. The CDR3 sequence is CASSFRTGSVQPQHF. CDR3 DNA sequence: TGTGCCAGTAGTTTCAGGACAGGGTCGGTTCAGCCCCAGCATTTT.